This T cell receptor beta chain was found in a study of technical replicates of blood from several donors (dated by TCRdb to 2017 to 2019). In the case of this clone: Its specific antigen is unknown. No much larger clone exists at a distance of one base, and base qualities are not known.

Library method: the immunoSEQ multiplex PCR assay. Sourced from immuneACCESS, this table was stored by TCRdb with only in-frame sequences that have V and J called. A share of the clones is absent; for the studies checked, an unresolved V gene accounts for under half, and the remainder has no known explanation. A total of tens of thousands of clones appear in this sample, 93% of them only once. About 0.26% of the sample is taken by the ten largest. The TCR sequence derives from a human donor in good health. Material: T cells isolated from PBMCs.

The CDR3 here reads CASSLRQAYGYTF. The nucleotides read TGCGCCAGCAGCTTACGACAGGCCTATGGCTACACCTTC. Here the chain combines TRBV5-1 and TRBJ1-2; the D gene is possibly TRBD1, with 6 bases matching. Per the germline V gene, SGHRS is the CDR1 and YFSETQ is the CDR2. The cysteine opens and the phenylalanine closes a CDR3 of 13 amino acids. The retained sequence is limited to the CDR3, 39 bases, with the frame set at the first base. The junction shows trimming of 2 bases on V and 4 bases on J, plus 9 bases between the germline ends.